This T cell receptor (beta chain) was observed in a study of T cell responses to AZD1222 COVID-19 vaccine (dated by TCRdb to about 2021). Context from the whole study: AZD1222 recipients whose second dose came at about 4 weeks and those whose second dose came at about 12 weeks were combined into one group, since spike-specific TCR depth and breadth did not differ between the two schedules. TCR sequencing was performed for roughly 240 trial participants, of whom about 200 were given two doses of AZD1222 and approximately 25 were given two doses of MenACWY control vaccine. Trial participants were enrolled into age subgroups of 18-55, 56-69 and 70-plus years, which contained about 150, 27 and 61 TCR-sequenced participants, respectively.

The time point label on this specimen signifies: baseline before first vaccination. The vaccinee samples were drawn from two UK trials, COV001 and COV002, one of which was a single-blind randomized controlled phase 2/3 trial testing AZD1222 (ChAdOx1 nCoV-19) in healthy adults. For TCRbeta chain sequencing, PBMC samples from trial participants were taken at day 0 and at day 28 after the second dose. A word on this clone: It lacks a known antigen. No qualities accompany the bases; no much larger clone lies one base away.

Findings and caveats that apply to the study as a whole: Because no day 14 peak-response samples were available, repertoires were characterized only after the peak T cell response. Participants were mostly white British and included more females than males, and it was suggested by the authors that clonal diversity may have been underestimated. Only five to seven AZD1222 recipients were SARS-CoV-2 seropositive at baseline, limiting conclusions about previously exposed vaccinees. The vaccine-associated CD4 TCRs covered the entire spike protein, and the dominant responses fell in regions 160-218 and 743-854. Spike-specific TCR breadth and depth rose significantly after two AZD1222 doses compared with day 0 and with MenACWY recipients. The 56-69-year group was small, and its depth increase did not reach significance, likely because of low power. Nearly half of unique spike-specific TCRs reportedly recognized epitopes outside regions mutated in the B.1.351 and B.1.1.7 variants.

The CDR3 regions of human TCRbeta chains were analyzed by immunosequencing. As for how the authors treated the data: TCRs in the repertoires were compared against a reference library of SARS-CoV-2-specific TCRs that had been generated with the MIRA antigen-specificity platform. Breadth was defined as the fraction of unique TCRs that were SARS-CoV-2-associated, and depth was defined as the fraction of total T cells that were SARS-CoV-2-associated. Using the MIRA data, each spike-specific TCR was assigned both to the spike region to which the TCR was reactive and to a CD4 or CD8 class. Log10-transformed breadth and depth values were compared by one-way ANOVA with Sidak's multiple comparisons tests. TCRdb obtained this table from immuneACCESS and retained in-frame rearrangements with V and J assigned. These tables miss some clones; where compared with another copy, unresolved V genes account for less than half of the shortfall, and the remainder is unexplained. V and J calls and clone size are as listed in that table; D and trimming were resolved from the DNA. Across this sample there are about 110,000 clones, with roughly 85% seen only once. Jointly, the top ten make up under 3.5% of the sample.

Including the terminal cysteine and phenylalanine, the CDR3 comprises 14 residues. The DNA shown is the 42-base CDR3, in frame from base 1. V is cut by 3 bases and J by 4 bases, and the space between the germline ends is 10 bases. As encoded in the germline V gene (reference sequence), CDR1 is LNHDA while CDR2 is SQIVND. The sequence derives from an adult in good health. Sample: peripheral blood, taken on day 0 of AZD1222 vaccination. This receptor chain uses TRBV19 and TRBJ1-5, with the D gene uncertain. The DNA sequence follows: TGTGCCAGTAGTATCTTAGTCGGAAATCAGCCCCAGCATTTT. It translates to CASSILVGNQPQHF.